The 24 T cell receptor beta chains in this list originate from one sample, sequenced in a study of cytomegalovirus exposure and HLA in healthy donors. Sequencing was performed with immunoSEQ multiplex PCR; in TCRdb, only in-frame clones are kept and a portion is missing. The profile shows approximately 210,000 clones, 88% of them singletons. The sequencing input was PBMCs. These TCRs come from a woman between 18 and 30 years old in good health and CMV-seronegative.

V and J are TRBV19 and TRBJ2-5, with D maybe TRBD1 (5 bases). The CDR3 runs to 14 residues. V shed 5 bases and J shed 4 bases, with 14 bases lying between them. Germline V CDR1 and CDR2: LNHDA, SQIVND (reference sequence). CDR3 protein: CASSSGARIETQYF. CDR3 DNA: TGTGCCAGTAGTTCTGGGGCCAGGATAGAGACCCAGTACTTC.

V and J are TRBV5-1 and TRBJ2-3, with no clear D. The V and J ends lost 4 bases and 0 bases respectively, with 15 bases between them. This CDR3 contains 16 residues. Germline values: CDR1 SGHRS, CDR2 YFSETQ. The CDR3 nucleotides read TGCGCCAGCAGCACAAGGAGCGCGGTTAGCACAGATACGCAGTATTTT. This codes for CASSTRSAVSTDTQYF.

This chain connects TRBV6-5 to TRBJ2-7, with 10 bases identical to TRBD2. CDR1 and CDR2 from the germline V gene are MNHEY and SVGAGI. The CDR3 consists of 14 residues. Trimming took 0 bases from V and 12 from J; bases not matched to a gene: 8. This chain's CDR3 is CASSYSLAGARTYF. The CDR3 nucleotides read TGTGCCAGCAGTTACTCGCTAGCGGGGGCAAGAACGTACTTC.

The CDR3 nucleotides are TGCAGCGCCAGGGTGGACTATGGCTACACCTTC. Translation: CSARVDYGYTF. This chain uses TRBV29-1 with TRBJ1-2; tentative D call: TRBD1 (5 bases). Trimming shortened V by 7 bases and J by 3 bases, and 9 bases separated the two germline ends. CDR1 and CDR2 (germline): SQVTM, ANQGSEA. CDR3 length: 11 residues.

This rearrangement joins TRBV18 to TRBJ2-5; 10 bases line up with TRBD2. V lost 4 bases to trimming and J lost 1 base; unmatched junction nucleotides: 3. The germline CDR1 and CDR2 sequences are KGHSH and LQKENI. The CDR3 covers 15 residues. CDR3: CASSRSSGGQETQYF. DNA for the CDR3: TGTGCCAGCTCACGGTCTAGCGGGGGCCAAGAGACCCAGTACTTC.

The chain has TRBV6-1 and TRBJ2-7; D is possibly TRBD2 (5 bases). The CDR3 contains 18 residues. Per the germline V gene, CDR1 is MNHNS and CDR2 is SASEGT. The V end was cut by 2 bases, the J end by 0 bases, with 20 bases between. In DNA, the CDR3 is TGTGCCAGCAGTGAACGGGGTCGAAGAGGAGCCCGCTCCTACGAGCAGTACTTC. It specifies CASSERGRRGARSYEQYF.

The chain combines TRBV27 with TRBJ1-4; D is unresolved. The V and J ends lost 8 bases and 4 bases respectively, with 14 bases between them. This CDR3 is 14 amino acids long. Germline CDR1 MNHEY, CDR2 SMNVEV (reference sequence). CDR3 sequence (DNA): TGTGCCAGCCGTCCTATCCCGGGTAATGAAAAACTGTTTTTT. Residues: CASRPIPGNEKLFF.

This clone was recorded only once. This sequence joins TRBV4-1 and TRBJ2-1; 9 bases fit TRBD1. Trimming removed 2 bases from V and 0 bases from J; junction bases left unmatched: 11. The CDR3 contains 19 residues. Germline CDR1 reads MGHRA; CDR2 reads YSYEKL. CDR3 amino acids: CASSQRGQGTARSYNEQFF. The CDR3 DNA sequence: TGCGCCAGCAGCCAAAGGGGACAGGGCACGGCCCGCTCCTACAATGAGCAGTTCTTC.

This clone was recorded only once. This chain uses TRBV5-1 with TRBJ2-7; 11 bases match TRBD2. The CDR3 has 15 amino acids. V lost 3 bases to trimming and J lost 0 bases; unmatched junction nucleotides: 2. Germline V lookup: CDR1 SGHRS, CDR2 YFSETQ. The CDR3 sequence is CASSWLAGGSYEQYF. The CDR3 bases are TGCGCCAGCAGCTGGCTAGCGGGAGGCTCCTACGAGCAGTACTTC.

The chain combines TRBV27 with TRBJ2-1; TRBD2 might be the D (5 bases). This CDR3 spans 15 amino acids. The V and J ends lost 5 bases and 0 bases respectively, with 11 bases between them. CDR1 and CDR2 (germline): MNHEY, SMNVEV (reference sequence). CDR3 DNA: TGTGCCAGCAGTACAAGCGGTAACTCCTACAATGAGCAGTTCTTC. Amino acids: CASSTSGNSYNEQFF.

CDR3 in DNA: TGCGCCAGCAGCCCAACAGCTGGGACAATCAATGAGCAGTTCTTC. Amino acids: CASSPTAGTINEQFF. This rearrangement joins TRBV4-3 to TRBJ2-1, with a possible D match to TRBD1 (6 bases). V was shortened by 4 bases and J by 6 bases, with 16 bases between the two germline ends. This CDR3 is built from 15 residues. The germline V gene encodes CDR1 LGHNA and CDR2 YSLEER.

The V call is TRBV29-1, the J call TRBJ1-1; 8 positions agree with TRBD1. Trimming took 5 bases from V and 4 from J; bases not matched to a gene: 3. This CDR3 comprises 12 residues. CDR1 and CDR2 from the germline V gene are SQVTM and ANQGSEA. CDR3 nucleotides: TGCAGCGTTTCCACAGGGGGCACTGAAGCTTTCTTT. Translation: CSVSTGGTEAFF.

The V gene is TRBV27, the J gene TRBJ2-1; TRBD2 matches 7 bases. The V gene end was trimmed by 6 bases and the J gene end by 7 bases; junction bases not matched to a gene: 12. Germline loops: CDR1 MNHEY, CDR2 SMNVEV (reference sequence). The CDR3 sequence is 15 residues long. CDR3 region: CASSWTSAWGNEQFF. For the CDR3, the DNA is TGTGCCAGCAGCTGGACTAGTGCTTGGGGAAATGAGCAGTTCTTC.

V usage is TRBV6-1 and J usage is TRBJ1-2, with a tentative D call TRBD1 (6 bases). The V gene lost 6 bases and the J gene lost 8 bases, with 16 bases spanning the gap. The germline CDR1 and CDR2 sequences are MNHNS and SASEGT. The CDR3 length is 13 residues. The CDR3 coding sequence is TGTGCCAGCAGCCTTGGACAGTCCCGGGGCTACACCTTC. Its translation is CASSLGQSRGYTF.

The chain links TRBV2 to TRBJ2-5, with D maybe TRBD2 (6 bases). The CDR3 covers 15 residues. Germline V gene sequence: CDR1 SNHLY, CDR2 FYNNEI. The V gene lost 6 bases and the J gene lost 0 bases, with 14 bases spanning the gap. The CDR3 spells CASRRLGAYQETQYF. The CDR3 DNA reads TGTGCCAGCAGGCGACTAGGGGCGTACCAAGAGACCCAGTACTTC. Using reference TRBV2 and TRBJ2-5 for the parts outside the CDR3, the full variable domain is EPEVTQTPSHQVTQMGQEVILRCVPISNHLYFYWYRQILGQKVEFLVSFYNNEISEKSEIFDDQFSVERPDGSNFTLKIRSTKLEDSAMYFCASRRLGAYQETQYFGPGTRLLVL.

The V and J genes are TRBV6-5 and TRBJ1-2, with 10 bases matching TRBD1. The CDR3 consists of 15 residues. Germline loops: CDR1 MNHEY, CDR2 SVGAGI. Unmatched junction bases numbered 6, after V lost 0 bases and J lost 8 bases. CDR3 in amino acids: CASSYSRTGGGGYTF. CDR3 DNA sequence: TGTGCCAGCAGTTACTCGAGGACAGGGGGTGGAGGCTACACCTTC.

The V and J genes are TRBV11-3 and TRBJ2-3; TRBD1 is a possible D gene (5 bases). CDR1 and CDR2 (germline): SGHNT, YENEEA. The CDR3 runs 15 residues. Trimming stripped 1 base from V and 4 bases from J, with 12 bases between. The CDR3 loop reads CASSLAGHGADTQYF. The CDR3 region has the DNA TGTGCCAGCAGCTTAGCAGGACATGGGGCAGATACGCAGTATTTT.

V and J are TRBV9 and TRBJ2-7; 8 positions agree with TRBD2. The germline gives CDR1 SGDLS, CDR2 YYNGEE. The CDR3 totals 15 residues. J was trimmed by 3 bases and V by 1 base; bases with no gene match: 6. CDR3: CASSVNPGGGYEQYF. Written as DNA, the CDR3 is TGTGCCAGCAGCGTAAACCCCGGGGGGGGCTACGAGCAGTACTTC.

The chain has TRBV9 and TRBJ2-1; TRBD2 agrees at 9 bases. The CDR3 length is 17 residues. Germline V gene data show CDR1 as SGDLS and CDR2 as YYNGEE. With 3 bases clipped from V and 3 bases from J, the junction kept 10 bases outside the gene matches. CDR3 region: CASSAIQHSGSYNEQFF. CDR3 coding DNA: TGTGCCAGCAGCGCAATCCAGCATAGCGGGAGCTACAATGAGCAGTTCTTC.

This sequence joins TRBV10-3 and TRBJ2-7, with 10 bases aligning to TRBD1. Per germline, CDR1 ENHRY and CDR2 SYGVKD. The CDR3 has 15 residues. Trimming cost V 10 bases and J 7 bases; bases outside gene matches: 16. The CDR3 region is CATTAARDRGFEQYF. DNA of the CDR3: TGTGCCACGACAGCCGCCCGGGACAGGGGATTTGAGCAGTACTTC.

The chain employs TRBV7-8 and TRBJ2-2; TRBD2 matches 12 bases. Losses at the gene ends were 4 bases for V and 4 bases for J; bases not matched to a gene: 4. CDR3 size: 16 residues. Germline assignment: CDR1 SGHVS and CDR2 FQNEAQ. Here the CDR3 DNA reads TGTGCCAGCAGCTCCGGACTAGCGGGAACCACCGGGGAGCTGTTTTTT. As protein: CASSSGLAGTTGELFF.

The rearrangement joins TRBV15 to TRBJ1-1; unclear D gene. Trimming removed 0 bases from V and 2 bases from J, with 4 bases in between. This CDR3 is built from 13 residues. Germline lookup yields CDR1 LNHNV and CDR2 YYDKDF (reference sequence). In nucleotides, the CDR3 is TGTGCCACCAGCAGAGATAAAAACACTGAAGCTTTCTTT. Translated: CATSRDKNTEAFF.

V is TRBV27 and J is TRBJ2-1; D not certain. Germline V gene data show CDR1 as MNHEY and CDR2 as SMNVEV (reference sequence). The CDR3 runs to 15 residues. Trimming pared 4 bases from V and 8 bases from J, leaving 18 bases between. CDR3 sequence reads: CASSYGLVRTDEQFF. The DNA for the CDR3 is TGTGCCAGCAGTTACGGTCTTGTCCGCACGGATGAGCAGTTCTTC.

The V gene is TRBV4-2, the J gene TRBJ2-7, with D perhaps TRBD1 (5 bases). The CDR3 loop spans 13 amino acids. The germline gives CDR1 LGHNA, CDR2 YNFKEQ. Trimming cost V 4 bases and J 4 bases, with 11 bases left between them. In DNA, the CDR3 is TGTGCCAGCAGCCCAGGGTCGGAGTACGAGCAGTACTTC. Translation: CASSPGSEYEQYF.